This T cell receptor beta chain stems from a study of CD8+CD57+ T cells in acquired aplastic anemia. The CDR3 sequence is 14 residues long. Trimming took 1 base from V and 2 from J, leaving 10 bases between them. CDR1 SGDLS and CDR2 YYNGEE come from the germline V gene. Profiling that covered TCR beta VDJ and CDR3 relied on genomic DNA as its template. One entry per CDR3 protein, called by TCRdb with MiXCR from the reads. The sample lists about 190,000 distinct CDR3 sequences; less than 70% were seen once. The sequenced material came from sorted CD4+, CD8+, or CD8+CD57+ T cells (not recorded which) from PBMCs. The clonotype originates from a human donor in good health, serving as a control. The J gene is TRBJ2-7, the V gene TRBV9; perhaps TRBD2 as D (6 bases). The CDR3 spells CASSVIADTYEQYF. The CDR3 coding sequence is TGTGCCAGCAGCGTAATAGCGGATACCTACGAGCAGTACTTC.